This T cell receptor (beta chain) is drawn from a study of cytomegalovirus exposure and HLA in healthy donors. Study background: As released early, the data held about 85 million unique TCRs from HLA-typed donors. General study findings and limits: In vitro confirmation showed three CMV-associated chains to be CMV antigen specific. Several of the most significant clusters appeared linked to common viral pathogens, based on a later analysis. A missense DCLRE1C variant was associated with V- and J-gene trimming of TCR beta chains in a later analysis, and an independent cohort replicated the association.

This clone has only a few counts. Its cognate antigen is unknown. The PCR ran on 60 Vbeta and 13 Jbeta primers. Assay used: immunoSEQ multiplex PCR; TCRdb lists only in-frame clones, some missing. The sample shows under 250,000 clones, 70% to 85% of them seen only once. There are 16 residues in the CDR3. The V gene lost 1 base and the J gene lost 0 bases, with 11 bases spanning the gap. Germline V gene lookup returns CDR1 SGHVS and CDR2 FNYEAQ. The source material was PBMCs. The receptor was isolated from a man aged 50 to 60 in good health and CMV-seronegative. This chain connects TRBV7-6 to TRBJ2-3; the D gene is possibly TRBD2 (6 bases). CDR3 bases: TGTGCCAGCAGCTTAGTAAGCAGCGGGAGCACAGATACGCAGTATTTT. Residues: CASSLVSSGSTDTQYF.